The subject of this entry is one T cell receptor beta chain. Using immunoSEQ multiplex PCR, the repertoire was profiled, and TCRdb retains in-frame clones only, with some absent. The table records 300,000 to 400,000 clones, approximately 88% of them present only once. This CDR3 has 14 residues. Germline CDR1 and CDR2: MNHEY and SVGAGI. Trimming removed 7 bases at V and 2 bases at J, with 9 bases between. Patients at the Seattle site were enrolled during active infection and followed longitudinally. The data originate from a study of blood T cell repertoires in COVID-19. About the study: The origin of the acute and convalescent COVID-19 samples was the United States, Italy and Spain. The cDNA or gDNA used as material had been derived from T cells, B-cell-depleted T cells, or PBMCs.

This TCR was sampled from a woman in her twenties or thirties with COVID-19, enrolled during active disease. The chain carries TRBV6-5 and TRBJ1-6, with D maybe TRBD1 (6 bases). The sample taken for sequencing was peripheral blood. The CDR3 loop reads CASKQGPYNSPLHF. CDR3 DNA sequence: TGTGCCAGCAAACAGGGTCCCTATAATTCACCCCTCCACTTT.